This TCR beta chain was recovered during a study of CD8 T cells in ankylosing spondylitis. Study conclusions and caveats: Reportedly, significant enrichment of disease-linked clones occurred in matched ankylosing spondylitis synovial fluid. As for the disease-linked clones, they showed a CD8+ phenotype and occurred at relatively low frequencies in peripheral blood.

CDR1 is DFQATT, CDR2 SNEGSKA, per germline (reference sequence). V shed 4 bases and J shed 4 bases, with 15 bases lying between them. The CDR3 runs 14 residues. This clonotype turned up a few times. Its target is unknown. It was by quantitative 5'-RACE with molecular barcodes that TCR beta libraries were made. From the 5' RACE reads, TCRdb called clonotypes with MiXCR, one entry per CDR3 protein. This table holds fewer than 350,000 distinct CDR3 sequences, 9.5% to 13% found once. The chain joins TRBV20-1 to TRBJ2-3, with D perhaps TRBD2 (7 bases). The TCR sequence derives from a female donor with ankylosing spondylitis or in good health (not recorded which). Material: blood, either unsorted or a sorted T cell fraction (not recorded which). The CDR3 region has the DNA TGCAGTGCTATCCCCTCGGGGGGCGCAGATACGCAGTATTTT. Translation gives CSAIPSGGADTQYF.